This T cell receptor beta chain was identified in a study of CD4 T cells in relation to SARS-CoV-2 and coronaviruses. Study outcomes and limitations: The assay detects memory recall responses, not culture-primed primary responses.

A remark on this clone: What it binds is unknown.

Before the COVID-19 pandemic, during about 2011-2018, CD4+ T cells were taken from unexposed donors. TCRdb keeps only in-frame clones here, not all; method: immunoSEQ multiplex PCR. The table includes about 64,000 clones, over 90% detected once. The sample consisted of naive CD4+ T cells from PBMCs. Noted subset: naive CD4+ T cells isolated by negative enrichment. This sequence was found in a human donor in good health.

The CDR3 region is CASSLYGLAGIYEQYF. The CDR3 DNA follows: TGTGCCAGCAGTTTATATGGACTAGCGGGAATTTACGAGCAGTACTTC. The V and J genes are TRBV28 and TRBJ2-7, with 12 positions matching TRBD2. Germline V gene data show CDR1 as MDHEN and CDR2 as SYDVKM. Trimming removed 1 base from V and 4 bases from J; junction bases left unmatched: 5. The CDR3 is made up of 16 amino acids.